Listed below are T cell receptor beta chains from one sample, sequenced in a study of memory B cells and T cells in multiple sclerosis. Their target antigens are unknown. Measured with immunoSEQ multiplex PCR; TCRdb has only the in-frame clones, and not every one. The sample shows some 49,000 clones, 82% of them seen only once. The sample consisted of PBMCs from blood kept in culture. The receptor source for this set is a human donor with multiple sclerosis. CDR3s include the opening cysteine and the closing phenylalanine or tryptophan. D genes are given only for firm matches. The size of a clone is reported for some rows only, either as once, few or many, or as a class for expanded clones.

clone size	V gene	D gene	J gene	CDR3 protein	CDR3 DNA
.	TRBV7-6	.	TRBJ1-1	CASSATLGTEAFF	TGTGCCAGCAGCGCGACCCTGGGGACTGAAGCTTTCTTT
.	TRBV19	.	TRBJ1-1	CASSIKVGTTEAFF	TGTGCCAGTAGTATAAAGGTGGGAACAACTGAAGCTTTCTTT
.	TRBV20-1	.	TRBJ2-7	CALSLSGEQYF	TGCGCCCTTAGTCTCTCTGGGGAGCAGTACTTC
.	TRBV21-1	.	TRBJ1-2	CARTNPEGVLDGYTF	TGTGCCAGGACCAACCCGGAGGGGGTTTTGGATGGCTACACCTTC
.	TRBV18	.	TRBJ1-5	CASSRNQPQHF	TGTGCCAGCTCACGGAATCAGCCCCAGCATTTT
.	TRBV27	.	TRBJ1-6	CASRLRGSVSPLHF	TGTGCCAGCAGGCTCAGGGGTTCGGTCTCACCCCTCCACTTT
.	TRBV15	.	TRBJ1-3	CATSRDGVGRGNTIYF	TGTGCCACCAGCAGAGATGGAGTGGGGAGAGGAAACACCATATATTTT
.	TRBV6-6	.	TRBJ1-6	CASSPPKSGVISPLHF	TGTGCCAGCAGTCCCCCAAAATCAGGGGTAATTTCACCCCTCCACTTT
once	TRBV10-3	.	TRBJ1-1	CAISDQQLRVTEAFF	TGTGCCATCAGTGACCAGCAACTACGGGTGACTGAAGCTTTCTTT
.	TRBV2	TRBD2	TRBJ2-2	CAAGAGVNTGELFF	TGTGCCGCCGGGGCGGGGGTTAATACCGGGGAGCTGTTTTTT
.	TRBV6-5	.	TRBJ1-2	CASSYGYGYTF	TGTGCCAGCAGTTACGGCTATGGCTACACCTTC
once	TRBV18	.	TRBJ2-3	CASSPTASTDTQYF	TGTGCCAGCTCACCTACAGCTAGCACAGATACGCAGTATTTT
.	TRBV6-6	.	TRBJ1-5	CASSQGGNQPQHF	TGTGCCAGCAGTCAGGGCGGCAATCAGCCCCAGCATTTT
.	TRBV4-3	TRBD1	TRBJ2-6	CASSHAQGADSGANVLTF	TGCGCCAGCAGCCATGCACAGGGGGCGGACTCTGGGGCCAACGTCCTGACTTTC
.	TRBV4-2	.	TRBJ1-5	CASSQDLWSTGNQPQHF	TGTGCCAGCAGCCAAGACCTCTGGTCCACGGGCAATCAGCCCCAGCATTTT
.	TRBV19	.	TRBJ2-1	CASSRGDEQFF	TGTGCCAGTAGTCGGGGAGATGAGCAGTTCTTC
.	TRBV30	.	TRBJ2-1	CAWSGDIYNEQFF	TGTGCCTGGAGTGGGGACATCTACAATGAGCAGTTCTTC
.	TRBV11-3	.	TRBJ1-1	CASRPREGRGNTEAFF	TGTGCCAGCAGGCCACGTGAGGGGAGGGGCAACACTGAAGCTTTCTTT
.	TRBV9	TRBD1	TRBJ1-6	CASSQGAYNSPLHF	TGTGCCAGCAGCCAGGGGGCTTATAATTCACCCCTCCACTTT
.	TRBV15	.	TRBJ1-1	CATSRSGDQNTEAFF	TGTGCCACCAGCAGATCCGGGGACCAGAACACTGAAGCTTTCTTT
.	TRBV19	.	TRBJ2-7	CASSIDRNSYEQYF	TGTGCCAGTAGTATTGACAGAAACTCCTACGAGCAGTACTTC
.	TRBV7-3	.	TRBJ2-1	CASSSLMPLYNEQFF	TGTGCCAGCAGCTCACTAATGCCCCTCTACAATGAGCAGTTCTTC
.	TRBV30	.	TRBJ2-1	CAWKGGANRNEQFF	TGTGCCTGGAAAGGGGGGGCTAATCGCAATGAGCAGTTCTTC
.	TRBV11-2	.	TRBJ1-4	CASSLDRTAMFF	TGTGCCAGCAGCTTAGATCGCACAGCCATGTTTTTT
.	TRBV4-2	.	TRBJ2-1	CASSQEDPGEQFF	TGTGCCAGCAGCCAAGAGGACCCCGGGGAGCAGTTCTTC
.	TRBV28	.	TRBJ2-5	CASSLGGNQETQYF	TGTGCCAGCAGTTTAGGTGGGAACCAAGAGACCCAGTACTTC
.	TRBV5-3	.	TRBJ1-6	CARSFGKTWSPLHF	TGTGCCAGAAGCTTTGGCAAGACATGGTCACCCCTCCACTTT
.	TRBV10-3	TRBD2	TRBJ2-3	CAIRDISGGTTDTQYF	TGTGCCATCAGAGACATAAGCGGGGGGACCACAGATACGCAGTATTTT
.	TRBV14	TRBD1	TRBJ1-2	CASSLTGQRYVDGYTF	TGTGCCAGCAGCCTTACGGGACAGCGATACGTGGACGGCTACACCTTC
.	TRBV28	TRBD1	TRBJ1-6	CASSLGGNSYNSPLHF	TGTGCCAGCAGTCTAGGGGGCAACTCCTATAATTCACCCCTCCACTTT
.	TRBV2	.	TRBJ1-5	CASSEMGGNQPQHF	TGTGCCAGCAGTGAAATGGGCGGCAATCAGCCCCAGCATTTT
.	TRBV6-5	TRBD1	TRBJ2-7	CASSSGQGEHEQYF	TGTGCCAGCAGTTCGGGACAGGGTGAGCACGAGCAGTACTTC
.	TRBV2	TRBD1	TRBJ1-2	CATRNYRQGADGYTF	TGTGCCACAAGGAACTACCGACAGGGGGCTGATGGCTACACCTTC
.	TRBV18	.	TRBJ1-1	CASSPRDGGTEAFF	TGTGCCAGCTCACCTAGAGACGGAGGCACTGAAGCTTTCTTT
.	TRBV6-1	.	TRBJ2-2	CASGRGGTGELFF	TGTGCCAGCGGTCGGGGCGGCACCGGGGAGCTGTTTTTT
.	TRBV5-4	.	TRBJ1-1	CASSPSGFLGAFF	TGTGCCAGCAGCCCGTCGGGGTTTTTAGGAGCTTTCTTT
.	TRBV7-9	.	TRBJ1-2	CASKLDTASYGYTF	TGTGCCAGCAAACTGGATACAGCTTCATATGGCTACACCTTC
.	TRBV18	.	TRBJ1-1	CASSPKAGGGGNTEAFF	TGTGCCAGCTCACCAAAAGCTGGTGGGGGAGGGAACACTGAAGCTTTCTTT
.	TRBV10-3	.	TRBJ1-1	CAIRAGSGEAFF	TGTGCCATCAGAGCAGGGTCCGGTGAAGCTTTCTTT
.	TRBV28	TRBD1	TRBJ1-1	CASSDRGQAFF	TGTGCCAGCTCGGACAGGGGGCAAGCTTTCTTT
.	TRBV5-1	.	TRBJ1-1	CASSSDGNTEAFF	TGCGCCAGCAGCTCGGACGGGAACACTGAAGCTTTCTTT
.	TRBV10-3	.	TRBJ1-6	CAISPGEYNSPLHF	TGTGCCATCAGTCCCGGAGAGTATAATTCACCCCTCCACTTT
few	TRBV19	.	TRBJ1-2	CASSPLQGRYGYTF	TGTGCCAGTAGTCCCTTACAGGGACGGTATGGCTACACCTTC
.	TRBV11-2	.	TRBJ2-7	CASSLKGPAYEQYF	TGTGCCAGCAGCTTAAAAGGCCCAGCCTACGAGCAGTACTTC
few	TRBV19	.	TRBJ2-7	CASSPGTPSYEQYF	TGTGCCAGTAGCCCCGGGACACCCTCCTACGAGCAGTACTTC
.	TRBV5-6	.	TRBJ1-1	CASSLSPFTEAFF	TGTGCCAGCAGCTTGTCCCCTTTCACTGAAGCTTTCTTT